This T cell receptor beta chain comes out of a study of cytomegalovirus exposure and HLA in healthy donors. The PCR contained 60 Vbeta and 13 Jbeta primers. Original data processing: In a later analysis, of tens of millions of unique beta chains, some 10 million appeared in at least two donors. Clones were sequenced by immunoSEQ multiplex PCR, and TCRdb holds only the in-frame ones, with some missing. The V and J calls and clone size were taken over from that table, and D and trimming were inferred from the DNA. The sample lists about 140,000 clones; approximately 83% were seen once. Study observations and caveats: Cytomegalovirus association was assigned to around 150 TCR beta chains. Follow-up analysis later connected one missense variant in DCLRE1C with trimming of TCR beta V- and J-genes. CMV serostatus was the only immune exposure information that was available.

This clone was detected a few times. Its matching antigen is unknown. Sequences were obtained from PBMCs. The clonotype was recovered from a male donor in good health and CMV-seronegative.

In nucleotides, the CDR3 is TGTGCCAGCAGCGGGCTAGGGACAGGGACAGGAAACACCATATATTTT. Protein: CASSGLGTGTGNTIYF. V and J are TRBV9 and TRBJ1-3, with 9 bases fitting TRBD1. Per the germline V gene, CDR1 is SGDLS and CDR2 is YYNGEE. CDR3 size: 16 residues. V lost 3 bases to trimming and J lost 4 bases; unmatched junction nucleotides: 8.